The rows below give T cell receptor beta chains drawn from one sample of a study of T cell repertoires in cytomegalovirus infection. TCRdb ran MiXCR on the reads and lists one entry per CDR3 protein. The sample records 480,000 or so distinct CDR3 sequences, roughly 12% being singletons. The sequenced material came from PBMCs. All receptors derive from a human donor in good health (CMV status not recorded). Some clones in this sample may be carry-over from other donors' samples. Each CDR3 is given with its conserved first and last residue. A D gene is named only where the DNA matches it firmly. Expanded clones are given a class, and other clones once, few, many or no size at all.

j_call d_call clone_size v_call cdr3_nt cdr3_aa
TRBJ2-7 - many TRBV12-3/TRBV12-4 TGTGCCAGCATGTTTAACGAGCAGTACTTC CASMFNEQYF
TRBJ2-2 TRBD2 many TRBV28 TGTGCCAGCAGTTTCCCGGCCGGACTAGCGGGGGCCTCCGGGGAGCTGTTTTTT CASSFPAGLAGASGELFF
TRBJ1-2 - many TRBV27 TGTGCCAGCAGTAGGGGGGATGGCTACACCTTC CASSRGDGYTF
TRBJ2-1 - many TRBV6-1 TGTGCCAGCAGTCCCAGCGGGACAGTTGTCTACAATGAGCAGTTCTTC CASSPSGTVVYNEQFF
TRBJ1-2 TRBD1 - TRBV5-1 TGCGCCAGCAGCTCGGACAGGGTCAATAATGGCTATGGCTACACCTTC CASSSDRVNNGYGYTF
TRBJ2-4 - many TRBV12-3/TRBV12-4 TGTGCCAGCAGTTGGAGCGTATCGGGGAACATTCAGTACTTC CASSWSVSGNIQYF
TRBJ2-2 - few TRBV6-1 TGTGCCAGCAGTCCGGATAGAATGGAGGGAGAGGAGCTGTTTTTT CASSPDRMEGEELFF
TRBJ2-1 TRBD2 many TRBV15 TGTGCCACCAGCAGAGTAACCCTAGCGGGAGGGCCGGGGAATGAGCAGTTCTTC CATSRVTLAGGPGNEQFF
TRBJ2-3 - many TRBV29-1 TGCAGCGTTGAGGAGACACAATACACAGATACGCAGTATTTT CSVEETQYTDTQYF
TRBJ2-2 TRBD1 many TRBV7-7 TGTGCTAGCAGCTCCGGGGGACAGGGGCGATCGAACACCGGGGAGCTGTTTTTT CASSSGGQGRSNTGELFF
TRBJ1-2 TRBD1 few TRBV18 TGTGCCAGCTCACCTTGGCACTATCGGCAGGGGGACTACACCTTC CASSPWHYRQGDYTF
TRBJ1-4 - - TRBV3-1 TGTGCCAGCAGCCACACCGGGACATCAAGTGAAAAACTGTTTTTT CASSHTGTSSEKLFF
TRBJ1-1 - many TRBV7-8 TGTGCCAGCAGCTTAGCGACAGAGGCCTACACTTTCTTT CASSLATEAYTFF
TRBJ2-7 - many TRBV28 TGTGCCAGCACCCGAGGGGCCTTGAGCTCCTACGAGCAGTACTTC CASTRGALSSYEQYF
TRBJ2-1 - few TRBV5-6 TGTGCCAGCAGCTTGATGGGGTCCTACAATGAGCAGTTCTTC CASSLMGSYNEQFF
TRBJ2-5 TRBD1 many TRBV20-1 TGCAGTGCTAGTGCCTTGGACAGGGGAAAAGTGGCCCAGTACTTC CSASALDRGKVAQYF
TRBJ1-5 - many TRBV4-2 TGTGCCAGCAGCCGCCTCCTGGACGGGGGGGAGCCCCAGCATTTT CASSRLLDGGEPQHF
TRBJ1-2 - - TRBV2 TGTGCCAGCCTACAGCAAGACTATGGCTACACCTTC CASLQQDYGYTF
TRBJ1-5 - many TRBV2 TGTGCCAGCAGTGCCGGACGAAATCAGCCCCAGCATTTT CASSAGRNQPQHF
TRBJ2-5 TRBD2 few TRBV2 TGTGCCAGCAGTGAAGCGCGGCTAGCGGGCGGGTTTTATCTGACCCAGTACTTC CASSEARLAGGFYLTQYF
TRBJ1-2 - many TRBV10-3 TGTGCCAGCCAGGAGGGGGGGGGCTACACCTTC CASQEGGGYTF
TRBJ1-1 - many TRBV12-3/TRBV12-4 TGTGCCAGCAGTGGCGGGGGGAGGACTGAAGCTTTCTTT CASSGGGRTEAFF
TRBJ1-1 - - TRBV20-1 TGCAGTGCTAGGCCAGACCTCCCCGCCACTGAAGCTTTCTTT CSARPDLPATEAFF
TRBJ2-1 - few TRBV9 TGTGCCAGCACCTCCGGGGCGGGAAATGAGCAGTTCTTC CASTSGAGNEQFF
TRBJ1-1 - few TRBV28 TGTGCCAGCAGTTTAGCGGCCAGGGCGGGGGCTGAAGCTTTCTTT CASSLAARAGAEAFF
TRBJ1-1 - many TRBV3-1 TGTGCCAGCAGCCAGAGAGTGGGGATGACGGCTGAAGCTTTCTTT CASSQRVGMTAEAFF
TRBJ2-7 - many TRBV25-1 TGTGCCAGCAGATTTTTCCTGAGCTCCTACGAGCAGTACTTC CASRFFLSSYEQYF
TRBJ2-7 TRBD2 - TRBV13 TGTGCCAGCAGCTCCTCTGAGCGGGGGAGCTACGAGCAGTACTTC CASSSSERGSYEQYF
TRBJ1-1 - many TRBV6-5 TGTGCCAGCCTCGAGGAGGGAGACACTGAAGCTTTCTTT CASLEEGDTEAFF
TRBJ1-2 - few TRBV29-1 TGCAGCGCCCAGGGCTCCTATGGCTACACCTTC CSAQGSYGYTF
TRBJ2-7 TRBD1 many TRBV30 TGTGCCTGGAGTGGGGACAGCTCCTACGAGCAGTACTTC CAWSGDSSYEQYF
TRBJ1-1 - few TRBV12-3/TRBV12-4 TGTGCCAGCAGTTTACAGGGGAGGGGCACTGAAGCTTTCTTT CASSLQGRGTEAFF
TRBJ2-5 - - TRBV5-1 TGCGCCAGCAGCTTAAGAGTGGGACAAGAGACCCAGTACTTC CASSLRVGQETQYF